The subject of this entry is one T cell receptor beta chain. V was clipped by 0 bases and J by 3 bases, with 5 bases between them. Germline assignment: CDR1 LNHNV and CDR2 YYDKDF (reference sequence). This CDR3 spans 13 amino acids. In the authors' workflow: Reference gene primers were amplified, and this amplification served to estimate nucleated cell counts. Repertoires were generated with immunoSEQ multiplex PCR, while TCRdb's copy carries only in-frame clones and drops some. Clone size and V and J calls were adopted from that table, with D and trimming inferred from the DNA. The sample includes fewer than 200,000 clones, 82% of them seen just once. This record belongs to a study of blood T cell repertoires in COVID-19. About the research overall: Researchers got acute and convalescent COVID-19 samples from the United States, Italy and Spain.

The V and J genes are TRBV15 and TRBJ1-2; D call uncertain. Input material: peripheral blood. The clonotype was recovered from a woman aged 60-70 years with COVID-19, enrolled during active disease. The CDR3 reads CATSRDTDYGYTF. The CDR3 DNA sequence: TGTGCCACCAGCAGAGATACAGACTATGGCTACACCTTC.